This T cell receptor (beta chain) was captured in a study of OX40 agonist ivuxolimab in advanced cancers. Sequencing used immunoSEQ multiplex PCR; TCRdb keeps in-frame clones, though not all of them. The sample carries over 55,000 clones, 75% to 90% recorded once. Turning to this clone: Its target is not known.

Study-level points and caveats: Antigen specificity remained undetermined for the expanded peripheral T cells.

Germline assignment: CDR1 MNHEY and CDR2 SVGAGI. V gave up 3 bases and J gave up 6 bases, with 16 bases separating them. The CDR3 spans 15 residues. The material sequenced was CD4+ or CD8+ T cells sorted from blood, taken in a trial of the OX40 agonist ivuxolimab. The origin of this receptor is an adult with an advanced solid tumor such as melanoma, head and neck, liver or kidney cancer. The genes are TRBV6-5 and TRBJ2-3; D is unresolved. The CDR3 is CASSYGQTDADTQYF. CDR3 in DNA: TGTGCCAGCAGTTATGGTCAAACGGACGCGGATACGCAGTATTTT.